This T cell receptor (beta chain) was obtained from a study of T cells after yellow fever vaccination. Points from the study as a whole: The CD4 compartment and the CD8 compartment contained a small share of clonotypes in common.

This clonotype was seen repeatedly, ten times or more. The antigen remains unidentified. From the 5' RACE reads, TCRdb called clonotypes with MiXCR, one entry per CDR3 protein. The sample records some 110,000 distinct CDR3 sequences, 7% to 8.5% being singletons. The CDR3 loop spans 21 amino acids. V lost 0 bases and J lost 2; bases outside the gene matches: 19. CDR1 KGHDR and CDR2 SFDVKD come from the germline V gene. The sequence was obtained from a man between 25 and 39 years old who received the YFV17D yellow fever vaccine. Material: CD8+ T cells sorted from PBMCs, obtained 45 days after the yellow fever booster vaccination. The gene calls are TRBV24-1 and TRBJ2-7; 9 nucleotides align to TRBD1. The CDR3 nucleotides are TGTGCCACCAGTGATTTGGGTTACACCACTCGGGGGACAGGGAAGACCTACGAGCAGTACTTC. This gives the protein CATSDLGYTTRGTGKTYEQYF.